The sequence of this T cell receptor beta chain was determined in a study of blood T cells in healthy people across ages. Across the study: Per two T cells, about one barcoded beta molecule was captured through template switching.

Then a second PCR, running about 6 to 12 cycles, was carried out with a sample-barcoded 5' primer and a J-beta primer mix. Sequencing yielded, for each sample, at least 3 million paired-end reads carrying CDR3. Via MiXCR, TCRdb re-called the 5' RACE reads, giving one row per CDR3 protein. The table includes some 900,000 distinct CDR3 sequences, roughly 48% detected once. Donors each provided about 10 milliliters of peripheral blood. V dropped 3 bases and J dropped 0; count of bases not matched to a gene: 3. CDR3 size: 15 residues. Germline assignment: CDR1 MNHNS and CDR2 SASEGT. A remark on this clonotype: The antigen remains undetermined.

The study's findings and limits: Compared with aged donors, long-lived donors showed fewer expanded clones, suggesting selection.

The clonotype comes from a man aged 25-40 years in good health. Sequencing input: blood. The chain carries TRBV6-1 and TRBJ2-7; 9 bases are shared with TRBD1. This chain's CDR3 is CASSDWGQGSYEQYF. As DNA, the CDR3 is TGTGCCAGCAGTGATTGGGGACAGGGCTCCTACGAGCAGTACTTC.